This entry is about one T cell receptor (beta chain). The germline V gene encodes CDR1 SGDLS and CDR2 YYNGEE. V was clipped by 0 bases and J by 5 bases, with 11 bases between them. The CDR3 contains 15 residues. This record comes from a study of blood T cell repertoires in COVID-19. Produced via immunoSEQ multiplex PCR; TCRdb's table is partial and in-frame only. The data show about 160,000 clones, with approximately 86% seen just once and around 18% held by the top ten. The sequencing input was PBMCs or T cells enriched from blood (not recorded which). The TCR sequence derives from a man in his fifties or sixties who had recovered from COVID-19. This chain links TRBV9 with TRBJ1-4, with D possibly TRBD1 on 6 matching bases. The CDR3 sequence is CASSVVSGENEKLFF. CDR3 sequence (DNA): TGTGCCAGCAGCGTAGTATCAGGGGAGAATGAAAAACTGTTTTTT.